This T cell receptor beta chain was recorded in a study of blood T cell repertoires in COVID-19. Study-level background: Acute-phase and convalescent COVID-19 samples originated in the United States, Italy and Spain.

Regarding this clone: The sample has other DNA sequences that encode this CDR3 too.

The repertoire was sequenced with immunoSEQ multiplex PCR; TCRdb's copy has only in-frame clones and lacks some. Seen here are more than 200,000 clones, around 86% observed once, and the top ten hold less than 9.5%. The germline gives CDR1 MNHEY, CDR2 SVGAGI. Unmatched junction bases numbered 7, after V lost 6 bases and J lost 10 bases. This CDR3 contains 14 residues. J is TRBJ1-6 and V is TRBV6-5; 9 bases fit TRBD1. Material: peripheral blood. This sequence originates from an elderly woman with COVID-19, enrolled during active disease. Here the CDR3 DNA reads TGTGCCAGCAGCCTCGGACAGGGGAAGTCACCCCTCCACTTT. Protein sequence: CASSLGQGKSPLHF.